These 30 T cell receptor beta chains were all obtained from the same sample, sequenced in a study of cytomegalovirus exposure and HLA in healthy donors. PCR used 60 Vbeta primers and 13 Jbeta primers. This table comes from immunoSEQ multiplex PCR, and its TCRdb copy is limited to in-frame clones, with some not included. The sample lists 200,000 or so clones, roughly 77% occurring once. The specimen was PBMCs. All receptors come from a male donor in good health and CMV-seropositive.

V usage is TRBV30 and J usage is TRBJ1-3; D is uncertain. The V gene lost 0 bases and the J gene lost 4 bases, with 7 bases spanning the gap. This CDR3 is 13 amino acids long. The germline CDR1 and CDR2 sequences are GTSNPN and SVGIG (reference sequence). The CDR3 nucleotides are TGTGCCTGGAGTGTCCACCGGGGAAACACCATATATTTT. This sequence encodes CAWSVHRGNTIYF.

The J gene is TRBJ1-2, the V gene TRBV7-9; no firm D call. The germline gives CDR1 SEHNR, CDR2 FQNEAQ (reference sequence). V dropped 2 bases and J dropped 6 bases, with 7 bases sitting between them. This CDR3 has 12 residues. CDR3 DNA: TGTGCCAGCAGCTTACGTGGAGATGGCTACACCTTC. Its translation: CASSLRGDGYTF.

The chain uses TRBV6-5 and TRBJ2-6; D gene ambiguous. There are 13 residues in the CDR3. Per germline, CDR1 MNHEY and CDR2 SVGAGI. V was trimmed by 7 bases and J by 4 bases, leaving 8 bases between them. In DNA form, the CDR3 reads TGTGCCAGCACTAGAGGAGGGGCCAACGTCCTGACTTTC. Its translation: CASTRGGANVLTF.

The chain recombines TRBV28 with TRBJ2-3; tentatively, D is TRBD1 (6 bases). The CDR3 has 15 residues. The V gene lost 5 bases and the J gene lost 2 bases, with 14 bases spanning the gap. Germline lookup yields CDR1 MDHEN and CDR2 SYDVKM. CDR3 bases: TGTGCCAGCAGTCGTTTGGACAGCAACACAGATACGCAGTATTTT. Translation gives CASSRLDSNTDTQYF. The full variable domain, rest sourced from reference TRBV28 and TRBJ2-3, is DVKVTQSSRYLVKRTGEKVFLECVQDMDHENMFWYRQDPGLGLRLIYFSYDVKMKEKGDIPEGYSVSREKKERFSLILESASTNQTSMYLCASSRLDSNTDTQYFGPGTRLTVL.

The rearrangement joins TRBV7-2 to TRBJ1-2, with 7 bases matching TRBD1. The CDR3 has 14 amino acids. Germline V lookup: CDR1 SGHTA, CDR2 FQGNSA. With 5 bases clipped from V and 3 bases from J, the junction kept 6 bases outside the gene matches. The CDR3 DNA reads as TGTGCCAGCAGCATTACAGGGGCGCACTATGGCTACACCTTC. It specifies CASSITGAHYGYTF.

This rearrangement joins TRBV9 to TRBJ2-4; weak D call: TRBD2 (5 bases). The CDR3 sequence is 15 residues long. Looked up from germline, CDR1 is SGDLS and CDR2 is YYNGEE. V was trimmed by 2 bases and J by 2 bases, leaving 11 bases between them. The CDR3 coding sequence is TGTGCCAGCAGCGTTGGTCCGGGGACCAAAAACATTCAGTACTTC. Protein product: CASSVGPGTKNIQYF.

The chain uses TRBV6-5 and TRBJ2-3; 11 positions match TRBD2. V lost 1 base to trimming and J lost 2 bases; unmatched junction nucleotides: 2. CDR3 length: 16 residues. Looked up from germline, CDR1 is MNHEY and CDR2 is SVGAGI. The CDR3 loop is CASSYYSGRATDTQYF. CDR3 nucleotides: TGTGCCAGCAGTTACTATAGCGGGAGGGCCACAGATACGCAGTATTTT.

J is TRBJ2-7 and V is TRBV7-9; TRBD1 matches 9 bases. The V segment lost 6 bases and the J segment 2 bases; nucleotides outside the gene matches: 5. The CDR3 has 14 residues. Germline CDR1 and CDR2: SEHNR and FQNEAQ (reference sequence). The CDR3 region has the DNA TGTGCCAGCAGGGGGGACAGGGCGGCCTACGAGCAGTACTTC. Translating it yields CASRGDRAAYEQYF.

This chain connects TRBV27 to TRBJ2-7; 9 nucleotides agree with TRBD1. From germline, CDR1 is MNHEY and CDR2 SMNVEV (reference sequence). The CDR3 extends over 18 amino acids. With V trimmed by 5 bases and J by 0 bases, 14 bases remained unmatched. In nucleotides, the CDR3 is TGTGCCAGCAGTCCCGCGTCCTCGACAGGGGGGAGCTCCTACGAGCAGTACTTC. Its translation: CASSPASSTGGSSYEQYF.

This clone has just a few counts. The junction does not match germline at one end; this may be a read error. The gene calls are TRBV7-9 and TRBJ1-5; D possibly corresponds to TRBD1 (5 bases). Germline CDR1 SEHNR, CDR2 FQNEAQ (reference sequence). This CDR3 has 16 residues. The DNA of the CDR3 is TGTTCCAGCAGCTTAAGTCGGGGGTCGGACAATCAGCCCCAGCATTTT. It is translated as CSSSLSRGSDNQPQHF.

The genes are TRBV4-2 and TRBJ1-6; 8 bases fit TRBD1. Germline loops: CDR1 LGHNA, CDR2 YNFKEQ. Germline trimming cut 0 bases from V and 6 bases from J; bases unmatched to any gene: 10. The length of the CDR3 is 18 residues. The CDR3 DNA sequence: TGTGCCAGCAGCCAAGATCTCGGCCAGGGGGCCATTAATTCACCCCTCCACTTT. Its translation is CASSQDLGQGAINSPLHF.

The rearrangement joins TRBV6-6 to TRBJ1-3, with D perhaps matching TRBD1 (5 bases). Germline V gene sequence: CDR1 MNHNY, CDR2 SVGAGI (reference sequence). The CDR3 runs to 15 residues. Trimming cost V 5 bases and J 3 bases, with 14 bases left between them. The CDR3 DNA reads TGTGCCAGCAGTACAACCGGGACTTTTGGAAACACCATATATTTT. This encodes CASSTTGTFGNTIYF.

The chain combines TRBV7-9 with TRBJ1-1; D uncertain. The germline V gene has CDR1 SEHNR and CDR2 FQNEAQ (reference sequence). CDR3 length: 14 amino acids. V lost 2 bases to trimming and J lost 3 bases, with 10 bases between them. The CDR3, as DNA: TGTGCCAGCAGCTTATTCGGGGAACACACTGAAGCTTTCTTT. Translation gives CASSLFGEHTEAFF.

DNA of the CDR3: TGCAGCGTTGAAGCTGTAGGACTAGCGGGGATACGCCCAGATACGCAGTATTTT. Translating gives CSVEAVGLAGIRPDTQYF. The chain uses TRBV29-1 and TRBJ2-3; 12 positions agree with TRBD2. The V gene end was trimmed by 1 base and the J gene end by 4 bases; junction bases not matched to a gene: 12. The CDR3 has 18 residues. Per germline, CDR1 SQVTM and CDR2 ANQGSEA.

The V call is TRBV18, the J call TRBJ2-7; TRBD1 agrees at 11 bases. From germline, CDR1 is KGHSH and CDR2 LQKENI. The CDR3 length is 14 residues. V trimming: 3 bases; J trimming: 8 bases; junction bases outside the gene matches: 6. CDR3 DNA: TGTGCCAGCTCACCTCCCTGGACAGGGGGCCAGCAGTACTTC. Translation: CASSPPWTGGQQYF.

The V and J genes are TRBV7-2 and TRBJ2-3; 8 bases align to TRBD2. From germline, CDR1 is SGHTA and CDR2 FQGNSA. The CDR3 runs 14 residues. With 11 bases clipped from V and 3 bases from J, the junction kept 10 bases outside the gene matches. DNA for the CDR3: TGTGCCGCTGCCGTTGGCGGGGGGACAGATACGCAGTATTTT. Residues: CAAAVGGGTDTQYF. Together with reference TRBV7-2 and TRBJ2-3, the CDR3 gives the full variable domain: GAGVSQSPSNKVTEKGKDVELRCDPISGHTALYWYRQSLGQGLEFLIYFQGNSAPDKSGLPSDRFSAERTGGSVSTLTIQRTQQEDSAVYLCAAAVGGGTDTQYFGPGTRLTVL.

The rearrangement uses TRBV7-2 and TRBJ1-3, with 7 bases matching TRBD1. V shed 5 bases, J shed 6 bases, and the junction held 10 bases outside the gene matches. In germline, CDR1 is SGHTA, CDR2 FQGNSA. The CDR3 consists of 15 residues. The DNA of the CDR3 is TGTGCCAGCAGCGAAATGCCGGGACAGAAAAACACCATATATTTT. Translation gives CASSEMPGQKNTIYF.

Concerning this clone: A junction boundary mismatches the germline segment, possibly from a read error. The J gene is TRBJ1-5, the V gene TRBV4-3; no definite D call. CDR1 is LGHNA and CDR2 is YSLEER in the germline V gene. The CDR3 has 14 amino acids. DNA for the CDR3: TGCGCCAGCAGCCGGGGTTTTAGCGATCAGCCCCAGCATTTT. Its translation: CASSRGFSDQPQHF.

A note on this clone: The same CDR3 also results from other DNA sequences found in this sample. The CDR3 spells CASSLKGLEQYF. As DNA, the CDR3 is TGCGCCAGCAGTCTCAAGGGGCTCGAGCAGTACTTC. The chain is built from TRBV5-1 and TRBJ2-7, with D possibly being TRBD1 (5 bases). Germline CDR1 and CDR2: SGHRS and YFSETQ. The CDR3 extends over 12 amino acids. Trimming removed 5 bases from V and 6 bases from J, with 12 bases in between.

The chain joins TRBV7-3 to TRBJ2-4; 9 bases map to TRBD1. After removal of 0 bases from V and 11 bases from J, the junction contained 8 bases not matched to a gene. Germline lookup yields CDR1 SGHTA and CDR2 FQGTGA. The CDR3 spans 15 residues. DNA of the CDR3: TGTGCCAGCAGCTTAACGAGTACGGGGACAGGGTTTCAGTACTTC. This sequence encodes CASSLTSTGTGFQYF.

The genes are TRBV9 and TRBJ2-2; 9 positions agree with TRBD2. This CDR3 spans 16 amino acids. The germline CDR1 and CDR2 sequences are SGDLS and YYNGEE. V was clipped by 0 bases and J by 3 bases; unmatched bases: 3. In nucleotides, the CDR3 is TGTGCCAGCAGCGTAGTAGGCGGGAGGGACACCGGGGAGCTGTTTTTT. Translated, it gives CASSVVGGRDTGELFF.

CDR3 nucleotides: TGTGCCAGCAGCGCCGAGGGTGGAAACACCATATATTTT. Translating gives CASSAEGGNTIYF. The chain is built from TRBV9 and TRBJ1-3, with D uncertain. CDR3 length: 13 amino acids. Germline V gene data show CDR1 as SGDLS and CDR2 as YYNGEE. Trimming pared 3 bases from V and 3 bases from J, leaving 7 bases between.

The chain links TRBV7-3 to TRBJ2-3; D unresolved. V dropped 3 bases and J dropped 6 bases, with 4 bases sitting between them. The germline V gene has CDR1 SGHTA and CDR2 FQGTGA. The CDR3 spans 11 residues. The chain's CDR3 is CASSFGDTQYF. The CDR3 coding sequence is TGTGCCAGCAGCTTCGGGGATACGCAGTATTTT. The full variable domain, its missing parts supplied by reference TRBV7-3 and TRBJ2-3, is GAGVSQTPSNKVTEKGKYVELRCDPISGHTALYWYRQSLGQGPEFLIYFQGTGAADDSGLPNDRFFAVRPEGSVSTLKIQRTERGDSAVYLCASSFGDTQYFGPGTRLTVL.

The chain links TRBV7-2 to TRBJ2-5, with 13 bases aligning to TRBD2. The CDR3 extends over 16 amino acids. J was trimmed by 5 bases and V by 1 base; bases with no gene match: 4. The germline V gene encodes CDR1 SGHTA and CDR2 FQGNSA. The CDR3 DNA follows: TGTGCCAGCAGCTTAGGACGGACTAGCGGGAGTGAGACCCAGTACTTC. It yields the protein CASSLGRTSGSETQYF.

The rearrangement joins TRBV7-2 to TRBJ2-2, with D possibly TRBD1 on 6 matching bases. This CDR3 is built from 14 residues. Trimming left V 4 bases short and J 1 base short, with 7 bases between. Per the germline V gene, CDR1 is SGHTA and CDR2 is FQGNSA. The CDR3 DNA sequence: TGTGCCAGCAGCTGGGACATGAACACCGGGGAGCTGTTTTTT. Translating gives CASSWDMNTGELFF.

This clone was seen only a few times. The rearrangement uses TRBV5-1 and TRBJ1-5; TRBD1 matches at 8 bases. This CDR3 is 15 amino acids long. Germline V lookup: CDR1 SGHRS, CDR2 YFSETQ. After removal of 4 bases from V and 5 bases from J, the junction contained 8 bases not matched to a gene. In DNA, the CDR3 is TGCGCCAGCAGCCCAGGACAGGGACCTTATCAGCCCCAGCATTTT. It translates to CASSPGQGPYQPQHF.

This rearrangement joins TRBV7-2 to TRBJ1-2; D is perhaps TRBD1 (5 bases). Germline V gene sequence: CDR1 SGHTA, CDR2 FQGNSA. V was shortened by 3 bases and J by 6 bases, with 8 bases between the two germline ends. The CDR3 runs 12 residues. Written as DNA, the CDR3 is TGTGCCAGCAGCTTGACAGAGAATGGCTACACCTTC. Protein sequence: CASSLTENGYTF.

This chain connects TRBV5-1 to TRBJ2-3, with 7 bases that match TRBD2. CDR3 size: 16 residues. Germline-derived CDR1 and CDR2 are SGHRS and YFSETQ. Trimming removed 2 bases from V and 2 bases from J; junction bases left unmatched: 8. The CDR3 nucleotides read TGCGCCAGCAGCTTCGGGGCTAGCGGATTCACAGATACGCAGTATTTT. Translation: CASSFGASGFTDTQYF. Combining the CDR3 with reference TRBV5-1 and TRBJ2-3 gives the whole variable domain KAGVTQTPRYLIKTRGQQVTLSCSPISGHRSVSWYQQTPGQGLQFLFEYFSETQRNKGNFPGRFSGRQFSNSRSEMNVSTLELGDSALYLCASSFGASGFTDTQYFGPGTRLTVL.

The J gene is TRBJ2-3, the V gene TRBV10-3; tentatively, D is TRBD2 (6 bases). The CDR3 extends over 14 amino acids. CDR1 is ENHRY, CDR2 SYGVKD, per germline. V was cut by 6 bases and J by 0 bases, with 10 bases left in between. The CDR3 sequence is CAISGGLSTDTQYF. CDR3 bases: TGTGCCATCAGCGGGGGTTTGAGCACAGATACGCAGTATTTT.

The chain couples TRBV10-3 to TRBJ2-1, with a weak D call TRBD2 (6 bases). The CDR3 covers 14 residues. Germline-derived CDR1 and CDR2 are ENHRY and SYGVKD. Trimming shortened V by 5 bases and J by 7 bases, and 15 bases separated the two germline ends. The CDR3 DNA is TGTGCCATCAGTTTTCTAGCGTCGGGTAATGAGCAGTTCTTC. Translation: CAISFLASGNEQFF.